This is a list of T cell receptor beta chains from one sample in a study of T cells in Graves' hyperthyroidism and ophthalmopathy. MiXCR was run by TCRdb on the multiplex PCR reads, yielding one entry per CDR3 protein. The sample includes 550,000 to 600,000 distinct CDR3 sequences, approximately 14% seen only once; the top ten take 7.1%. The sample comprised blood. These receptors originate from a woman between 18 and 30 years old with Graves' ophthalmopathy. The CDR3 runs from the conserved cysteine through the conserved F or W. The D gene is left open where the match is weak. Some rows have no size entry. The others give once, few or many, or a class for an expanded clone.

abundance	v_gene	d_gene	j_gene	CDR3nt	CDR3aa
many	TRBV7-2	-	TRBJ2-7	TGTGCCAGCAGCCAGAGTAGCGGAGGGGGGTACGAGCAGTACTTC	CASSQSSGGGYEQYF
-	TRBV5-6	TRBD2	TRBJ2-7	TGTGCCAGCAGCCCGGCGGCTAGCGGGAGCAACGAGCAGTACTTC	CASSPAASGSNEQYF
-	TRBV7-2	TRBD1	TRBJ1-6	TGTGCCAGCAGCTCCCCGGGCCTTACAGGGGGCTTTTATAATTCACCCCTCCACTTT	CASSSPGLTGGFYNSPLHF
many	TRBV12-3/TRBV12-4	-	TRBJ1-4	TGTGCCACCGGACAGCCACCAACTAATGAAAAACTGTTTTTT	CATGQPPTNEKLFF
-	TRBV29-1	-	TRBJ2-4	TGCAGCGTTGAAAAGGTTGGGGGCGGCATTCAGTACTTC	CSVEKVGGGIQYF
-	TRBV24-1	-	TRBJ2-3	TGTGCCACCAGTGATTTGCGAAGGAGTATCGATACGCAGTATTTT	CATSDLRRSIDTQYF
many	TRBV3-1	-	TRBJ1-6	TGTGCCAGCCAGATCACTTCCGGGGCAGGTGGCTCACCCCTCCACTTT	CASQITSGAGGSPLHF
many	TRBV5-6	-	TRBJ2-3	TGTGCCAGCGGGTCCGGACAGAGCACAGATACGCAGTATTTT	CASGSGQSTDTQYF
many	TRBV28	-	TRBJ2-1	TGTGCCAGCACCCTACAGGCAGGGAACAATGAGCAGTTCTTC	CASTLQAGNNEQFF
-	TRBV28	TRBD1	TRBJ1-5	TGTGCCAGCAGTTGGGGGGACAGGGGAGACAATCAGCCCCAGCATTTT	CASSWGDRGDNQPQHF
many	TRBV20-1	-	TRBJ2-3	TGCAGTGCGCCCAGACGCGAAACTAGCACAGATACGCAGTATTTT	CSAPRRETSTDTQYF
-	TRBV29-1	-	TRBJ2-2	TGCAGCGTTGATCGAGAGGGAGACACCGGGGAGCTGTTTTTT	CSVDREGDTGELFF
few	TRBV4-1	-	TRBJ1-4	TGCGCCAGCAGCAAGACAACCCGTGAAAAACTGTTTTTT	CASSKTTREKLFF
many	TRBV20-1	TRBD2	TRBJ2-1	TGCAGTGCTAGAGATCCCGGGACAGTCCTAGCGGGAGGATCCTACAATGAGCAGTTCTTC	CSARDPGTVLAGGSYNEQFF
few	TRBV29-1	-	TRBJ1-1	TGCAGCGTTGGGGGCCGGGACACTGAAGCTTTCTTT	CSVGGRDTEAFF
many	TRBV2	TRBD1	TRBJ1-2	TGTGCCAGCAGTGAACGCCCAAGGACAGGGGGGGTGGTCACCTTC	CASSERPRTGGVVTF
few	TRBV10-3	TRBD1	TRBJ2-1	TGTGCCATCAGAGACCAGGGGGCTCTGGTCAATGAGCAGTTCTTC	CAIRDQGALVNEQFF
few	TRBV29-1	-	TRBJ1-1	TGCAGCGTTAGGACGGGGAACACTGAAGCTTTCTTT	CSVRTGNTEAFF
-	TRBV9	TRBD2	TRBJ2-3	TGTGCCAGCAGCGTAGAACTAGCGGGAGTATCAGATACGCAGTATTTT	CASSVELAGVSDTQYF
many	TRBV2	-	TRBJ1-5	TGTGCCAGCAGTGAAGGGAATCAGCCCCAGCATTTT	CASSEGNQPQHF
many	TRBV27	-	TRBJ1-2	TGTGCCAGCAGTTTACTCCCCCTGAAGGGGCGCTATGGCTACACCTTC	CASSLLPLKGRYGYTF
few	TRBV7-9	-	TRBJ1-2	TGTGCCAGCAGCTCCTACCGGGGCCCAGACTATGGCTACACCTTC	CASSSYRGPDYGYTF
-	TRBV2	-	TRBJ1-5	TGTGCCAGCAGTCAACCCGGGGGGGGAAGCAATCAGCCCCAGCATTTT	CASSQPGGGSNQPQHF
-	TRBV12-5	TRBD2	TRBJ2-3	TGTGCTAGTGGTTTGACCCAGGGACTAGCGGGCCGACATACGCAGTATTTT	CASGLTQGLAGRHTQYF
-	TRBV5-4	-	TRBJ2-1	TGTGCCAGCAGCCACTATGACAATGAGCAGTTCTTC	CASSHYDNEQFF
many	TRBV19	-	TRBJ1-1	TGTGCCAGTTCCCCCTCCGCAGGGCTGGACACTGAAGCTTTCTTT	CASSPSAGLDTEAFF
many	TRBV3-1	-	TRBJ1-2	TGTGCCAGCAGCCAAGATCAGGGAAGCGATGGCTACACCTTC	CASSQDQGSDGYTF
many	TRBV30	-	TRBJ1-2	TGTGCCTGGAGTCCCGCGGGCTATGGCTACACCTTC	CAWSPAGYGYTF
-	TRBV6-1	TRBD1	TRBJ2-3	TGTGCCAGCAGTCGGGGGACAGGGGATGGGGATACGCAGTATTTT	CASSRGTGDGDTQYF
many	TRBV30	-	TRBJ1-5	TGTGCCTGGAGTTCTCCTAAATTAAATCAGCCCCAGCATTTT	CAWSSPKLNQPQHF
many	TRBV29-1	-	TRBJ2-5	TGCAGCGTTGTTTTAGGTGGGAGTGTTTACCCAGAGACCCAGTACTTC	CSVVLGGSVYPETQYF
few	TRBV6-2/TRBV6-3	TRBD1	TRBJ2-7	TGTGCCAGCAGCCCCCTCGACAGGGGAGGCCCCTACGAGCAGTACTTC	CASSPLDRGGPYEQYF
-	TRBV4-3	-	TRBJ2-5	TGCGCCAGCAGCCAAGAAAGGGTTCGGCAAGAGACCCAGTACTTC	CASSQERVRQETQYF
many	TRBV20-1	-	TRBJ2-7	TGCAGTGCCATCGAGGACAAAACCACCTGGGCCTACGAGCAGTACTTC	CSAIEDKTTWAYEQYF
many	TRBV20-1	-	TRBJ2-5	TGCAGTGCTAGAGAAGGGGAGGAGGGAGAGACCCAGTACTTC	CSAREGEEGETQYF